The present TCR beta chain was sequenced within a study of shared clonotypes between healthy human individuals. Clones were read by immunoSEQ multiplex PCR, and TCRdb kept only the in-frame ones, dropping some. The data contain about 2.5 million clones, 80% to 95% of them seen just once; the ten biggest clones take up 0.37%. In the CD4+ fraction, cells were divided into CD45RA+ naive and CD45RA-negative memory subsets. Findings and limits, study-wide: For naive CD4 cells, around 5.1% of clonotypes were shared across a few donors.

This clone was seen once. The antigen is undetermined. Germline V gene sequence: CDR1 SGHRS, CDR2 YFSETQ. The CDR3 length is 15 residues. Trimming took 2 bases from V and 7 from J; bases not matched to a gene: 8. This receptor was obtained from a man aged 18-30 years in good health. Some clones in this sample may be carry-over from other donors' samples. Material: naive CD4+ T cells from PBMCs. As for subset: CD45RA+ positively selected. The gene calls are TRBV5-1 and TRBJ2-7; 11 nucleotides align to TRBD1. CDR3: CASSFEPGTGGEQYF. CDR3 nucleotides: TGCGCCAGCAGCTTCGAACCCGGGACAGGGGGGGAGCAGTACTTC. The variable domain in full, with the rest retrieved from reference TRBV5-1 and TRBJ2-7, is KAGVTQTPRYLIKTRGQQVTLSCSPISGHRSVSWYQQTPGQGLQFLFEYFSETQRNKGNFPGRFSGRQFSNSRSEMNVSTLELGDSALYLCASSFEPGTGGEQYFGPGTRLTVT.